The T cell receptor beta chain under discussion was sequenced for a study of a mutant IDH1 vaccine in newly diagnosed glioma. Across the study: A roughly 62% male, approximately 40% female split and a mean age of roughly 37 years characterized treated patients. Previous treatment comprised radiotherapy, temozolomide, or both, mostly both.

The protocol was immunoSEQ multiplex PCR, while the TCRdb copy is restricted to in-frame clones and leaves out a portion. Of around 15,000 clones listed, 70% to 80% were seen once; the top ten hold 9% to 10%. The study, taken as a whole, reports: Changes in the top peripheral T cell clonotypes seemingly had no bearing on pseudoprogression. Immune responses induced by vaccination arose in 93.3% of the patients.

The CDR3 runs to 15 residues. The trim removed 0 bases at V and 2 bases at J, leaving 1 base unmatched. Looked up from germline, CDR1 is MNHEY and CDR2 is SVGAGI. Time point given: baseline, week 1 (first vaccination visit). Treatment in this sample: pre-vaccination baseline after standard-of-care therapy. To note about this clone: Its target is not known.

This TCR was recovered from a man in his forties or fifties with glioma. The sequenced sample was PBMCs, obtained from a glioma patient treated with radiotherapy, temozolomide or both. V usage is TRBV6-5 and J usage is TRBJ1-1; 9 bases agree with TRBD1. CDR3 region: CASSYSGQGNTEAFF. The CDR3 DNA sequence: TGTGCCAGCAGTTACTCGGGACAGGGAAACACTGAAGCTTTCTTT.